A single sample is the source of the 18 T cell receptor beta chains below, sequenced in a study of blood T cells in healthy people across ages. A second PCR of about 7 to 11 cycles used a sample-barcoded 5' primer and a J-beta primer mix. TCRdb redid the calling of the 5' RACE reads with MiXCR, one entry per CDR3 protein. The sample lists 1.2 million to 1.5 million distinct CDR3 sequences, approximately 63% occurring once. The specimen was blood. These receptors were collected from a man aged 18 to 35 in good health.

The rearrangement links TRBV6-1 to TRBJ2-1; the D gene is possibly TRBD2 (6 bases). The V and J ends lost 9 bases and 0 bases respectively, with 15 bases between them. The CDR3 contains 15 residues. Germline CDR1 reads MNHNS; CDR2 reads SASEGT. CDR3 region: CASYSSGSSYNEQFF. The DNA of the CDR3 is TGTGCCAGTTACAGTAGCGGTAGCTCCTACAATGAGCAGTTCTTC.

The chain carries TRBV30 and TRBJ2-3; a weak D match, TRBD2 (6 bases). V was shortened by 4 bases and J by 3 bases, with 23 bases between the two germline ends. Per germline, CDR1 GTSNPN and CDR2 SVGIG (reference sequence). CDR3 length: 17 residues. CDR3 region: CAWISRGGLGRTDTQYF. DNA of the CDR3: TGTGCCTGGATCTCCCGGGGAGGTCTGGGTAGGACAGATACGCAGTATTTT.

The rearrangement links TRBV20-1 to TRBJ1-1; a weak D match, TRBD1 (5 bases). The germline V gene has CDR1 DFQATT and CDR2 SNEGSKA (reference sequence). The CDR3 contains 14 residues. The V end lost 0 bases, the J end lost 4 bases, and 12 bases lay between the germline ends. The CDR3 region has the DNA TGCAGTGCTAGAGATCCTGCAGGGTTCACTGAAGCTTTCTTT. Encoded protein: CSARDPAGFTEAFF.

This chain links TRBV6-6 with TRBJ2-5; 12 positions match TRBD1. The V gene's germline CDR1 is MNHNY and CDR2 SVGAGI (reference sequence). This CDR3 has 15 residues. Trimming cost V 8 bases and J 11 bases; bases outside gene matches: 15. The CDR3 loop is CASLEAGDRGHEQYF. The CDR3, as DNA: TGTGCCAGCCTCGAAGCTGGGGACAGGGGGCATGAGCAGTACTTC.

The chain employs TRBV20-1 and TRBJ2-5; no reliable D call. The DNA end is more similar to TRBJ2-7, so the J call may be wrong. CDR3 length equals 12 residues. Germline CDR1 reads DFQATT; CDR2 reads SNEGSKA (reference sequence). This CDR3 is CSARDPIYEQYF. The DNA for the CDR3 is TGCAGTGCTAGAGATCCAATCTACGAGCAGTACTTC.

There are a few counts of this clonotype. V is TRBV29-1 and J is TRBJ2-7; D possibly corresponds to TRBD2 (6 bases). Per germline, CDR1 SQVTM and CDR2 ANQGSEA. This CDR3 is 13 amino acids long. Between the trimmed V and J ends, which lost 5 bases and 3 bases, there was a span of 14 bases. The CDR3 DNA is TGCAGCGTTCAGATGCTGGGAGGCTACGAGCAGTACTTC. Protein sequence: CSVQMLGGYEQYF.

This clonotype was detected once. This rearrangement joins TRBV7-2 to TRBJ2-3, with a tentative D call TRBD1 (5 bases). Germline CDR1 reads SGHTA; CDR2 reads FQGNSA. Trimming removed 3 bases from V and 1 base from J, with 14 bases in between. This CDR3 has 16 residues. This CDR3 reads CASSLDTPPGTDTQYF. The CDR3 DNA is TGTGCCAGCAGCTTGGACACTCCCCCAGGCACAGATACGCAGTATTTT.

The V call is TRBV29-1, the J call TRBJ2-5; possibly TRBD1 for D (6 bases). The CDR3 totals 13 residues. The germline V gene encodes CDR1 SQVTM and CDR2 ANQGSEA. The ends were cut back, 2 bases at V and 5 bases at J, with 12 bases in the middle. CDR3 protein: CSVEPGQTETQYF. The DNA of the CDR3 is TGCAGCGTTGAACCGGGACAAACTGAGACCCAGTACTTC.

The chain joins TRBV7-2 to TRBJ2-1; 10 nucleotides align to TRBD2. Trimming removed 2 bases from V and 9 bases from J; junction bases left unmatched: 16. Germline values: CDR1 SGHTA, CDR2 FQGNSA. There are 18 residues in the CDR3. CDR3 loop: CASSLYGPPSGSIGEQFF. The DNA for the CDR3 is TGTGCCAGCAGCTTATATGGGCCCCCTAGCGGGAGTATCGGTGAGCAGTTCTTC.

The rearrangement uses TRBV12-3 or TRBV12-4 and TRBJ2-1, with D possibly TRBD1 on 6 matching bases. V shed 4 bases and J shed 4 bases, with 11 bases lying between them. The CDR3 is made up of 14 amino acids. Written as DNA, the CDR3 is TGTGCCAGCAGTTGGGGGACACCTTACAATGAGCAGTTCTTC. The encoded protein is CASSWGTPYNEQFF.

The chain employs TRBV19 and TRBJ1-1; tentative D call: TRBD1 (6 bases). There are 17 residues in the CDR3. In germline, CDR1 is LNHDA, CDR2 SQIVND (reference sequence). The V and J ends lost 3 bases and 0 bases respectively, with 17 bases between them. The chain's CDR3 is CASSIHMRPGVNTEAFF. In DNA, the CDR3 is TGTGCCAGTAGTATTCACATGAGACCAGGGGTGAACACTGAAGCTTTCTTT.

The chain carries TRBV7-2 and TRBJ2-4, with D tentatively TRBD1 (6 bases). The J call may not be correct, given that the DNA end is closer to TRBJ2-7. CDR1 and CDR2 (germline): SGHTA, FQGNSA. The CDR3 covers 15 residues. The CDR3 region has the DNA TGTGCCAGCAGCATCTTGGGGGCTGAAGCCTACGAGCAGTACTTC. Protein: CASSILGAEAYEQYF.

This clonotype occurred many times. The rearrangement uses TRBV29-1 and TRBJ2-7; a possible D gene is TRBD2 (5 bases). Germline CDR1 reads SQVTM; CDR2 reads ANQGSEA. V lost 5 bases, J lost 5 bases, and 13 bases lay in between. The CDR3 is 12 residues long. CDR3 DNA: TGCAGCGTTCGAGAGGGCCCCAACGAGCAGTACTTC. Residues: CSVREGPNEQYF.

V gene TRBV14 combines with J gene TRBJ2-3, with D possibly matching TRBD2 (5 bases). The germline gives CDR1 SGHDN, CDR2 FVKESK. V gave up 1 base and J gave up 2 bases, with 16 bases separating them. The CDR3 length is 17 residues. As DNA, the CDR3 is TGTGCCAGCAGCCAAGTTCCTTTAACAGCGGTCACAGATACGCAGTATTTT. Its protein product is CASSQVPLTAVTDTQYF.

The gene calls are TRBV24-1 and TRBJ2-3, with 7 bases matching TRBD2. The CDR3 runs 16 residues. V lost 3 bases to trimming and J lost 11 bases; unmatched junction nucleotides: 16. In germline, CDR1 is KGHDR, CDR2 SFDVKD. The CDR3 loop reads CATSDQKAGSYNEQYF. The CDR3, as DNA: TGTGCCACCAGTGATCAGAAAGCGGGGTCCTACAATGAGCAGTATTTT.

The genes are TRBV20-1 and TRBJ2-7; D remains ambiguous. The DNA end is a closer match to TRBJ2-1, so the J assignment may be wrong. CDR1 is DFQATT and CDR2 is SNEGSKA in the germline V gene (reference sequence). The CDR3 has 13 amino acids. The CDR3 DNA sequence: TGCAGTGCTAGAGATCCCCCGACACCGAAGCAGTTCTTC. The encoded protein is CSARDPPTPKQFF.

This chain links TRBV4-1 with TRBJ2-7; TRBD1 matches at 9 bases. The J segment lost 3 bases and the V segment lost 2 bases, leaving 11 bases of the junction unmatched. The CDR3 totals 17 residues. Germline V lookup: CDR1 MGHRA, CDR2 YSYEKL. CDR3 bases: TGCGCCAGCAGCCAAACAGACAGGGGGGGCTATATCTACGAGCAGTACTTC. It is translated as CASSQTDRGGYIYEQYF.

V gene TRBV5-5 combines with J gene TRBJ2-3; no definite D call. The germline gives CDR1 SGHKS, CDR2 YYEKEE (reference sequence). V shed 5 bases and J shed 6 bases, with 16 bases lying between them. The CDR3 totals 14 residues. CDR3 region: CASRIPSRSDTQYF. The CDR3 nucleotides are TGTGCCAGCAGGATCCCCTCGCGGAGTGATACGCAGTATTTT.